These T cell receptor beta chains were read from a single sample in a study of PD-L1 blockade in urothelial cancer. Assay used: immunoSEQ multiplex PCR; TCRdb lists only in-frame clones, some missing. The sample shows about 52,000 clones, around 80% of them seen only once. Sequenced material: PBMCs, taken around atezolizumab (anti-PD-L1) treatment. All receptors come from a man between 65 and 85 years old with urothelial cancer. Each CDR3 is given with its conserved first and last residue. Each record gives: D gene, V gene, clone size, J gene, CDR3 DNA, CDR3 protein. A D gene is named only where the DNA matches it firmly. A clone size is listed for some rows: how often the clone was seen (once, few, many), or a class if it is expanded.

>.|TRBV7-3|few|TRBJ2-2
TGTGCCAGCAGCTTAGGTAGCCCGGTGAACACCGGGGAGCTGTTTTTT
CASSLGSPVNTGELFF
>.|TRBV7-2|.|TRBJ2-2
TGTGCCAGCAGCGTCCGCGGGGCTAGCACCGGGGAGCTGTTTTTT
CASSVRGASTGELFF
>TRBD1|TRBV5-4|once|TRBJ1-2
TGTGCCAGCGCACCGGGACAGCGAAGGTACTATGGCTACACCTTC
CASAPGQRRYYGYTF
>TRBD1|TRBV5-6|.|TRBJ2-7
TGTGCCAGCAGCTTGACAACAGGGGTCGAGCAGTACTTC
CASSLTTGVEQYF
>TRBD1|TRBV28|.|TRBJ2-7
TGTGCCAGCAGTTTCGGGACAGGGTCCGTCTACGAGCAGTACTTC
CASSFGTGSVYEQYF
>.|TRBV7-2|.|TRBJ1-5
TGTGCCAGCAGCCCCTCGGGAGGGCGCAATCAGCCCCAGCATTTT
CASSPSGGRNQPQHF
>TRBD1|TRBV6-1|few|TRBJ2-1
TGTGCCAGCAGTAGGACAGGCTCCTACAATGAGCAGTTCTTC
CASSRTGSYNEQFF
>.|TRBV7-9|few|TRBJ2-1
TGTGCCAGCAGCTTGGCAACTAGGATCCACAATGAGCAGTTCTTC
CASSLATRIHNEQFF
>.|TRBV19|few|TRBJ2-6
TGTGCCAGTGAGGGCTCTGGGGCCAACGTCCTGACTTTC
CASEGSGANVLTF
>.|TRBV7-2|.|TRBJ1-2
TGTGCCAGCAGCTTGCTTAGACAACTTAACTATGGCTACACCTTC
CASSLLRQLNYGYTF